These 21 T cell receptor beta chains were all obtained from the same sample, sequenced in a study of blood T cell repertoires in COVID-19. Only in-frame clones appear in the TCRdb table, and some are missing; sequencing was by immunoSEQ multiplex PCR. The table includes hundreds of thousands of clones, about 88% detected once. The sample consisted of peripheral blood. The receptor source for this set is a woman in her twenties or thirties with COVID-19, enrolled during active disease.

J is TRBJ1-5 and V is TRBV23-1, with 8 nucleotides matching TRBD1. TRBV23-1 counts as an open reading frame of uncertain function. This CDR3 has 18 amino acids. J lost 0 bases, V lost 4 bases, and 11 bases had no gene match. CDR3 DNA: TGCGCCAGCAGTCCAGTCCCGGGACAGGCGTATAGCAATCAGCCCCAGCATTTT. Protein: CASSPVPGQAYSNQPQHF.

This chain uses TRBV19 with TRBJ2-6, with a weak D call TRBD1 (6 bases). CDR1 LNHDA and CDR2 SQIVND come from the germline V gene (reference sequence). V shed 5 bases and J shed 4 bases, with 12 bases lying between them. The CDR3 consists of 15 residues. The CDR3 reads CASSPGTPGANVLTF. CDR3 nucleotide sequence: TGTGCCAGTAGTCCTGGGACACCCGGGGCCAACGTCCTGACTTTC.

CDR3 bases: TGTGCCAGTAGTATGAGGGGGGGCTATGGCTACACCTTC. Protein: CASSMRGGYGYTF. The V gene is TRBV19, the J gene TRBJ1-2; D perhaps matches TRBD1 (6 bases). CDR1 is LNHDA and CDR2 is SQIVND in the germline V gene (reference sequence). The CDR3 is 13 amino acids. V shed 3 bases and J shed 4 bases, with 9 bases lying between them.

V and J are TRBV4-2 and TRBJ2-1; a possible D gene is TRBD2 (6 bases). The germline V gene has CDR1 LGHNA and CDR2 YNFKEQ. The CDR3 totals 14 residues. V gave up 1 base and J gave up 16 bases, with 20 bases separating them. DNA of the CDR3: TGTGCCAGCAGCCAAGGGATGGTCGAGCGGGCGGCCTTCTTC. Its protein is CASSQGMVERAAFF.

As DNA, the CDR3 is TGCGCCAGCAGCAAATCCCTGAACACCGGGGAGCTGTTTTTT. It translates to CASSKSLNTGELFF. The V and J genes are TRBV5-1 and TRBJ2-2; D gene ambiguous. The CDR3 has 14 amino acids. V shed 4 bases and J shed 1 base, with 8 bases lying between them. The V gene's germline CDR1 is SGHRS and CDR2 YFSETQ.

The chain uses TRBV5-6 and TRBJ1-6, with D unresolved. This CDR3 contains 14 residues. V was clipped by 2 bases and J by 6 bases, with 9 bases between them. Germline CDR1 and CDR2: SGHDT and YYEEEE. CDR3 DNA: TGTGCCAGCAGCTTTGGAGCGACTAATTCACCCCTCCACTTT. Its protein product is CASSFGATNSPLHF.

The V call is TRBV28, the J call TRBJ1-5; 7 bases are shared with TRBD1. Germline trimming cut 3 bases from V and 0 bases from J; bases unmatched to any gene: 8. Germline CDR1 MDHEN, CDR2 SYDVKM. The CDR3 consists of 17 residues. The CDR3 protein is CASSFGGQQDSNQPQHF. DNA of the CDR3: TGTGCCAGCAGTTTCGGGGGACAGCAGGATAGCAATCAGCCCCAGCATTTT.

The chain couples TRBV2 to TRBJ2-2; a possible D gene is TRBD2 (5 bases). V lost 2 bases and J lost 1, with 8 bases in between. The CDR3 totals 15 residues. Germline-derived CDR1 and CDR2 are SNHLY and FYNNEI. The CDR3 here is CASSEILGNTGELFF. DNA of the CDR3: TGTGCCAGCAGTGAAATACTAGGGAACACCGGGGAGCTGTTTTTT.

The gene calls are TRBV25-1 and TRBJ2-7, with TRBD1 matching 7 bases. The CDR3 length is 13 residues. Germline CDR1 is MGHDK and CDR2 is SYGVNS. V lost 5 bases, J lost 4 bases, and 5 bases stayed unmatched. CDR3 residues: CASSIGGRYEQYF. Written as DNA, the CDR3 is TGTGCCAGCAGTATAGGGGGCCGTTACGAGCAGTACTTC.

The genes are TRBV4-1 and TRBJ2-1; weak D call: TRBD1 (6 bases). Trimming removed 2 bases at V and 10 bases at J, with 18 bases between. Germline-derived CDR1 and CDR2 are MGHRA and YSYEKL. This CDR3 is 15 amino acids long. The DNA of the CDR3 is TGCGCCAGCAGCCAAACCGTGACAGGTCCATACGAGCAGTTCTTC. Translation gives CASSQTVTGPYEQFF.

The chain combines TRBV4-1 with TRBJ2-1; TRBD2 agrees at 9 bases. The V gene end was trimmed by 3 bases and the J gene end by 5 bases; junction bases not matched to a gene: 8. The germline gives CDR1 MGHRA, CDR2 YSYEKL. The CDR3 runs 16 residues. The CDR3 loop is CASSQRLAELDNEQFF. The CDR3 nucleotides read TGCGCCAGCAGCCAGCGACTAGCGGAGTTAGACAATGAGCAGTTCTTC.

V and J are TRBV5-1 and TRBJ2-7, with a possible D match to TRBD2 (6 bases). The CDR3 has 14 amino acids. Trimming removed 0 bases at V and 5 bases at J, with 12 bases between. Per the germline V gene, CDR1 is SGHRS and CDR2 is YFSETQ. Written as DNA, the CDR3 is TGCGCCAGCAGCTTGGGATTCGGAGGGAACGAGCAGTACTTC. Encoded protein: CASSLGFGGNEQYF.

This clone was observed once. The chain is built from TRBV6-5 and TRBJ2-3, with a possible D match to TRBD2 (6 bases). The CDR3 length is 13 residues. Trimming stripped 2 bases from V and 8 bases from J, with 11 bases between. Germline CDR1 is MNHEY and CDR2 is SVGAGI. The CDR3 DNA sequence: TGTGCCAGCAGTTACAAGCCGGAGGGTACGCAGTATTTT. This encodes CASSYKPEGTQYF.

The chain links TRBV30 to TRBJ1-5, with a tentative D call TRBD1 (6 bases). The CDR3 totals 13 residues. Germline CDR1 is GTSNPN and CDR2 is SVGIG (reference sequence). With 4 bases removed from V and 5 bases from J, the gap between germline ends came to 12 bases. The CDR3 loop reads CAWNPDRDQPQHF. The CDR3 nucleotides are TGTGCCTGGAACCCGGACAGAGATCAGCCCCAGCATTTT.

Points on this clone: The junction shows a germline mismatch at one end, possibly a read error. This sequence joins TRBV30 and TRBJ1-1, with 7 bases matching TRBD1. Germline V gene data show CDR1 as GTSNPN and CDR2 as SVGIG (reference sequence). The CDR3 length is 13 residues. The CDR3 protein is CGWRPGGNTEAFF. The CDR3 region has the DNA TGTGGCTGGCGGCCAGGGGGGAACACTGAAGCTTTCTTT.

The sample holds one count of this clone. The genes are TRBV7-3 and TRBJ2-1; the match to TRBD2 covers 13 bases. Germline V lookup: CDR1 SGHTA, CDR2 FQGTGA. The J segment lost 9 bases and the V segment lost 4 bases, leaving 9 bases of the junction unmatched. This CDR3 region has 16 residues. In DNA form, the CDR3 reads TGTGCCAGCAGCTGGACTAGCGGGAGAAAGCTAAGTGAGCAGTTCTTC. Its protein is CASSWTSGRKLSEQFF.

In nucleotides, the CDR3 is TGCAGCGTTGAGCCTTTACTCGGGGGCTACACCTTC. Translating gives CSVEPLLGGYTF. The J gene is TRBJ1-2, the V gene TRBV29-1; D is unclear. CDR1 is SQVTM and CDR2 is ANQGSEA in the germline V gene. V shed 3 bases and J shed 8 bases, with 13 bases lying between them. CDR3 length equals 12 residues.

The chain joins TRBV5-1 to TRBJ1-6, with D unresolved. This CDR3 has 14 amino acids. Germline lookup yields CDR1 SGHRS and CDR2 YFSETQ. The V gene lost 4 bases and the J gene lost 5 bases, with 10 bases spanning the gap. CDR3 sequence reads: CASSPEADNSPLHF. CDR3 DNA: TGCGCCAGCAGCCCGGAAGCGGATAATTCACCCCTCCACTTT.

The rearrangement uses TRBV5-8 and TRBJ2-7; a weak D match, TRBD1 (7 bases). Between the trimmed V and J ends, which lost 2 bases and 5 bases, there was a span of 17 bases. The CDR3 runs 15 residues. The germline gives CDR1 SGHTS, CDR2 YDEGEE. The DNA of the CDR3 is TGTGCCAGCAGCTTAAGGGGGGCTAGGGGGCACGAGCAGTACTTC. It specifies CASSLRGARGHEQYF.

This chain uses TRBV9 with TRBJ2-1; the D gene is possibly TRBD2 (6 bases). CDR1 and CDR2 (germline): SGDLS, YYNGEE. This CDR3 comprises 14 residues. V was trimmed by 4 bases and J by 5 bases, leaving 13 bases between them. CDR3 amino acids: CASSPRDFDNEQFF. The DNA for the CDR3 is TGTGCCAGCAGCCCCCGGGACTTTGACAATGAGCAGTTCTTC.

In this sample, this clone turned up a few times. The V and J genes are TRBV6-1 and TRBJ2-7; D is possibly TRBD1 (5 bases). Trimming stripped 0 bases from V and 9 bases from J, with 6 bases between. Germline CDR1 and CDR2: MNHNS and SASEGT. The CDR3 is 11 amino acids. The CDR3 sequence: CASSEARGQYF. CDR3 DNA sequence: TGTGCCAGCAGTGAAGCAAGGGGGCAGTACTTC.